This T cell receptor beta chain was captured by sequencing in a study of blood T cell repertoires in COVID-19. Cohorts were assigned according to the clinical history that participants reported. Two negative PCRs, clearance, or symptom resolution were required of recovered Cohort 3 donors. The protocol was immunoSEQ multiplex PCR, while the TCRdb copy is restricted to in-frame clones and leaves out a portion. The sample includes over 140,000 clones, roughly 85% of them seen just once. The V gene end was trimmed by 2 bases and the J gene end by 6 bases; junction bases not matched to a gene: 8. This CDR3 has 15 residues. Germline assignment: CDR1 SGHNT and CDR2 YENEEA.

This sequence originates from a woman in her fifties or sixties who had recovered from COVID-19. Sequencing was performed on PBMCs or T cells enriched from blood (not recorded which). V and J are TRBV11-3 and TRBJ1-1; 8 bases agree with TRBD1. The CDR3 here is CASSLLAQGAAEAFF. CDR3 sequence (DNA): TGTGCCAGCAGCTTACTCGCGCAGGGGGCGGCTGAAGCTTTCTTT.